This T cell receptor beta chain derives from a study of technical replicates of blood from a few donors (dated by TCRdb to 2016 to 2017). This clone is a singleton in its sample. The antigen this receptor binds is unknown. Base quality data are lacking; no much larger clone is found one base away. Trimming accounts for 4 bases at V and 8 bases at J, while the number of junction bases matched to no gene is 5. The CDR3 numbers 14 residues from cysteine through phenylalanine. Left in the record is the CDR3 DNA by itself, 42 bases read in frame from the first base. From the germline V gene, CDR1 is MNHEY and CDR2 is SVGAGI. Library preparation employed the immunoSEQ multiplex PCR assay. TCRdb obtained this table from immuneACCESS and retained in-frame rearrangements with V and J assigned. These tables miss some clones; where compared with another copy, unresolved V genes account for less than half of the shortfall, and the remainder is unexplained. The sample has 100,000 or so clones on record, 96% of them singletons. Roughly 0.21% of the sample is held by the ten biggest clonotypes.

Sample: T cells isolated from PBMCs. The V and J genes are TRBV6-5 and TRBJ1-4, and TRBD1 aligns with 9 junction nucleotides. The receptor's source is a human donor in good health. The DNA reads as follows: TGTGCCAGCAGTTTCCGGACAGGGGTGGAAAAACTGTTTTTT. This codes for CASSFRTGVEKLFF.